The next 6 T cell receptor beta chains were all read from a single sample in a study of blood T cell repertoires in COVID-19 (dated by TCRdb to the early 2020s). Receptors were amplified or captured by the immunoSEQ multiplex PCR assay. This immuneACCESS table, as held by TCRdb, lists in-frame sequences with V and J called but not all clones. Of the missing ones, under half trace to an unresolved V gene in checked studies; the others have no known cause. The sample profile shows approximately 140,000 clones; roughly 88% of them were found once. The ten top clones hold 1.5% of the sample. Material: peripheral blood. The receptor set was obtained from a woman aged 60-75 years with acute or convalescent COVID-19.

The rearrangement joins TRBV14 to TRBJ2-1, with D possibly TRBD2 on 6 matching bases. Germline V gives CDR1 SGHDN, CDR2 FVKESK. Trimming shortened V by 4 bases and J by 4 bases, and 14 bases separated the two germline ends. This CDR3 has 15 residues. The CDR3, as DNA: TGTGCCAGCAGCCGGGACTTAACAACATACAATGAGCAGTTCTTC. Translation gives CASSRDLTTYNEQFF.

The table lists this clone with a few counts. The chain joins TRBV15 to TRBJ2-1; 9 bases are a match to TRBD2. The CDR3 consists of 18 residues. CDR1 and CDR2 from the germline V gene are LNHNV and YYDKDF (reference sequence). V trimming: 1 base; J trimming: 7 bases; junction bases outside the gene matches: 14. The CDR3 here is CATSRVVGLSGGGNEQFF. The DNA for the CDR3 is TGTGCCACCAGCAGAGTCGTTGGGCTTAGCGGGGGAGGGAATGAGCAGTTCTTC.

The chain uses TRBV6-5 and TRBJ1-1; unclear D gene. The ends were cut back, 7 bases at V and 5 bases at J, with 14 bases in the middle. The V gene's germline CDR1 is MNHEY and CDR2 SVGAGI. The CDR3 loop spans 13 amino acids. CDR3 loop: CASTSGSGTEAFF. CDR3 DNA: TGTGCCAGCACGTCGGGGTCTGGGACTGAAGCTTTCTTT.

This rearrangement joins TRBV12-3 or TRBV12-4 to TRBJ1-2, with D possibly being TRBD1 (6 bases). The CDR3 spans 13 residues. The V gene lost 6 bases and the J gene lost 6 bases, with 14 bases spanning the gap. CDR3 DNA: TGTGCCAGCAGATTCAGGGGCGGTGATGGCTACACCTTC. Protein sequence: CASRFRGGDGYTF.

The rearrangement links TRBV6-6 to TRBJ1-2; D gene uncertain. The V gene's germline CDR1 is MNHNY and CDR2 SVGAGI (reference sequence). CDR3 length: 16 amino acids. V lost 6 bases and J 8 bases, leaving 25 bases between the germline ends. The CDR3 DNA sequence: TGTGCCAGCAGCCTCAGAGCGGGCACGAAGGAGAGAGGCTACACCTTC. Amino acids: CASSLRAGTKERGYTF.

The chain links TRBV15 to TRBJ2-5, with TRBD1 matching 7 bases. The germline V gene encodes CDR1 LNHNV and CDR2 YYDKDF (reference sequence). After removal of 0 bases from V and 4 bases from J, the junction contained 5 bases not matched to a gene. The CDR3 sequence is 15 residues long. CDR3 loop: CATSRDVPGGETQYF. The DNA of the CDR3 is TGTGCCACCAGCAGAGATGTCCCAGGGGGAGAGACCCAGTACTTC.